This T cell receptor beta chain came from a study of response to subunit inactivated influenza vaccine. Regarding the study as a whole: Authors suggested few new T cells are recruited by each seasonal influenza vaccination.

CDR1 and CDR2 (germline): SGHAT, FQNNGV. This CDR3 spans 17 amino acids. With 5 bases clipped from V and 4 bases from J, the junction kept 12 bases outside the gene matches. A note on this clonotype: Its specificity is unknown.

Using its own MiXCR run on the RT-PCR reads, TCRdb lists one record per CDR3 protein. The table lists approximately 310,000 distinct CDR3 sequences, around a fifth of them singletons. The sample here was PBMCs from blood, taken 21 months after vaccination. V gene TRBV11-2 combines with J gene TRBJ2-2, with 8 bases that match TRBD2. This receptor was identified in a man between 50 and 69 years old who received an inactivated influenza vaccine. The CDR3 protein is CASSPRVGGGLTGELFF. The CDR3 region has the DNA TGTGCCAGCAGCCCTCGCGTCGGGGGGGGCCTCACCGGGGAGCTGTTTTTT. Complete variable domain (other parts from reference TRBV11-2 and TRBJ2-2): EAGVAQSPRYKIIEKRQSVAFWCNPISGHATLYWYQQILGQGPKLLIQFQNNGVVDDSQLPKDRFSAERLKGVDSTLKIQPAKLEDSAVYLCASSPRVGGGLTGELFFGEGSRLTVL.